The 19 T cell receptor beta chains reported below all come from one sample, sequenced in a study of CD8+ T cells in alopecia areata (dated 2018 in TCRdb). Libraries were made using the immunoSEQ multiplex PCR assay. For TCR sequencing, RNA was extracted from every sample and reverse transcribed into cDNA to serve as template. Sourced from immuneACCESS, this table was stored by TCRdb with only in-frame sequences that have V and J called. A share of the clones is absent; for the studies checked, an unresolved V gene accounts for under half, and the remainder has no known explanation. Listed for this sample are 3,000 or so clones, none observed only a single time. The leading ten clones occupy around 43% of the sample. What was sequenced was lesional skin. Receptors originate from a C3H/HeJ mouse with alopecia areata. This line of mice carries MHC haplotype H2-k.

Of note for this clone: All gene names here are mouse names. The sequenced fragment ends 4 residues before the CDR3 boundary, so the rest is inferred from the germline J gene. V and J are TRBV2 and TRBJ1-1; tentatively, D is TRBD1 (6 bases). Germline V lookup: CDR1 LGHNA, CDR2 YSYQKL. This CDR3 has 13 residues. Partial CDR3 DNA: TGTGCCAGCAGCCAAGATCGGGACAAA. Amino acid sequence: CASSQDRDK. The complete CDR3 reads CASSQDRDKEVFF.

There are many counts of this clone. Germline and genes: mouse. The read terminates 4 residues before the CDR3 end, so the remaining end is supplied by the germline J gene. The rearrangement joins TRBV19 to TRBJ2-5, with 8 positions matching TRBD1. Germline V gives CDR1 FNHDT, CDR2 SITEND (reference sequence). The length of the CDR3 is 13 residues. The CDR3 bases that were read are TGTGCCAGCAGTCCCGGACAGGGAGAC. Translating it yields CASSPGQGD. The whole CDR3 sequence reads CASSPGQGDTQYF.

This clone was detected many times. Gene and germline names: mouse. Read coverage stops 4 residues before the CDR3 terminus; the germline J gene supplies the remainder. The V and J genes are TRBV1 and TRBJ2-1; TRBD1 is a possible D gene (6 bases). The V end lost 5 bases, the J end lost 1 base, and 12 bases lay between the germline ends. The germline V gene has CDR1 NSQYPW and CDR2 LRSPGD (reference sequence). The CDR3 is 15 residues long. The CDR3 DNA, read in part, is TGCACCTGCAGTCCTCCGGGACAAAACTATGCT. Translated: CTCSPPGQNYA. The entire CDR3 sequence reads CTCSPPGQNYAEQFF.

In its sample, this clone was seen many times. Each gene name is a mouse one. The sequenced fragment ends 4 residues before the CDR3 boundary, so the rest is inferred from the germline J gene. This sequence joins TRBV5 and TRBJ1-1; tentative D call: TRBD1 (5 bases). CDR1 and CDR2 (germline): LGHNA, YNLKQL (reference sequence). This CDR3 comprises 13 residues. This CDR3 reads CASSQEAGPEVFF. The DNA read from the CDR3 is TGTGCCAGCAGCCAAGAGGCAGGGCCA.

This clone has at least ten counts. Gene names follow the mouse nomenclature. The read terminates 4 residues before the CDR3 end, so the remaining end is supplied by the germline J gene. This specimen includes other DNA sequences encoding the same CDR3. The chain combines TRBV19 with TRBJ1-2; 7 nucleotides match TRBD1. The CDR3 spans 14 residues. V lost 4 bases to trimming and J lost 0 bases; unmatched junction nucleotides: 3. CDR1 is FNHDT and CDR2 is SITEND in the germline V gene (reference sequence). The CDR3 loop is CASSRDRANSDYTF. Incomplete CDR3 DNA: TGTGCCAGCAGTCGGGACAGAGCAAACTCC.

For this clone: The listed genes are named as in mouse. The CDR3 end is not reached by the read, which stops 4 residues before it; the germline J gene fills it in. The chain links TRBV5 to TRBJ2-4, with 9 bases matching TRBD2. Germline CDR1 is LGHNA and CDR2 is YNLKQL (reference sequence). The CDR3 is made up of 15 amino acids. CDR3 amino acids: CASSPHWGARNTLYF. The CDR3 DNA, read in part, is TGTGCCAGCAGCCCTCACTGGGGGGCGCGGAAC.

This clone was counted at least ten times. Gene names follow the mouse nomenclature. Partial CDR3 DNA: TGTGCCAGCAGAGGACAGAGGGACTATGCT. This translates into CASRGQRDYA. The entire CDR3 is CASRGQRDYAEQFF. V and J are TRBV13-1 and TRBJ2-1; D is perhaps TRBD1 (6 bases). The read ends 4 residues before the CDR3 terminus; that terminus is restored from the germline J gene. V was shortened by 5 bases and J by 2 bases, with 11 bases between the two germline ends. Germline V CDR1 and CDR2: NSHNY, SYGAGN. This CDR3 contains 14 residues.

About this clone itself: Gene names follow the mouse nomenclature. The CDR3: CASSDWGGAHEQYF. CDR3 bases read: TGTGCCAGCAGTGACTGGGGGGGCGCCCAT. The chain links TRBV13-3 to TRBJ2-7, with 10 bases lining up with TRBD2. The CDR3 end falls 4 residues outside the read, so it is completed with the germline J gene. The CDR3 runs 14 residues. Germline V gene lookup returns CDR1 NNHDY and CDR2 SYVADS.

This clone was seen many times. Genes and germline are mouse. The missing CDR3 end, 4 residues past where the read stops, is filled in from the germline J gene. This chain joins TRBV1 and TRBJ2-1; possible D gene TRBD1, 5 bases. The CDR3 totals 17 residues. Looked up from germline, CDR1 is NSQYPW and CDR2 is LRSPGD (reference sequence). The V gene lost 0 bases and the J gene lost 1 base, with 13 bases spanning the gap. The CDR3 reads CTCSADEQEENYAEQFF. CDR3 DNA, as far as it was read: TGCACCTGCAGTGCAGATGAACAGGAGGAGAACTATGCT.

This clone has ten or more counts. Each gene name is a mouse one. The read is 4 residues too short to cover the CDR3 end, so that end is filled in from the germline J gene. This chain uses TRBV19 with TRBJ1-2; the D gene is possibly TRBD1 (6 bases). The CDR3 extends over 14 amino acids. V lost 4 bases and J 0 bases, leaving 10 bases between the germline ends. Germline V CDR1 and CDR2: FNHDT, SITEND (reference sequence). The part of the CDR3 DNA that was read is TGTGCCAGCAGTCGGGACACTACAAACTCC. Its protein is CASSRDTTNS. The whole CDR3 protein is CASSRDTTNSDYTF.

This clone was seen many times. Genes and germline come from the mouse. The read stops 4 residues short of the end of the CDR3; the missing end is completed from the germline J gene. J is TRBJ2-3 and V is TRBV13-3; TRBD2 might be the D (6 bases). This CDR3 has 15 residues. Germline assignment: CDR1 NNHDY and CDR2 SYVADS. V was clipped by 2 bases and J by 0 bases, with 10 bases between them. The DNA read from the CDR3 is TGTGCCAGCAGTGACTGGGGATCTAGTGCAGAA. Residues: CASSDWGSSAE. The whole CDR3 sequence is CASSDWGSSAETLYF.

The sample holds a few counts of this clone. The gene symbols are mouse symbols. The read ends 4 residues shy of where the CDR3 ends; the end is completed using the germline J gene. This chain connects TRBV13-2 to TRBJ2-4; 7 positions agree with TRBD2. Germline-derived CDR1 and CDR2 are NNHNN and SYGAGS (reference sequence). This CDR3 is built from 14 residues. J was trimmed by 1 base and V by 2 bases; bases with no gene match: 1. CDR3 sequence: CASGETGGQNTLYF. The sequenced CDR3 bases are TGTGCCAGCGGTGAAACTGGGGGTCAAAAC.

At least ten counts were recorded for this clone. The listed genes are named as in mouse. The CDR3 end falls 4 residues outside the read, so it is completed with the germline J gene. This rearrangement joins TRBV5 to TRBJ1-1; possibly TRBD1 for D (5 bases). Germline V lookup: CDR1 LGHNA, CDR2 YNLKQL (reference sequence). The CDR3 runs to 16 residues. The CDR3 protein is CASSQPLRDWGEEVFF. The covered CDR3 bases are TGTGCCAGCAGCCAACCCCTCCGGGACTGGGGGGAA.

This clone has a count of ten or more. These gene names are mouse names. The CDR3 is cut off 4 residues early in the read; its end comes from the germline J gene. This chain connects TRBV5 to TRBJ2-7; 9 nucleotides align to TRBD1. The V gene's germline CDR1 is LGHNA and CDR2 YNLKQL (reference sequence). This CDR3 is 15 amino acids long. The CDR3 DNA, read in part, is TGTGCCAGCAGCCAGACCGGGACAGGGCAATAT. Its translation: CASSQTGTGQY. The entire CDR3 protein reads CASSQTGTGQYEQYF.

This clone was seen at least ten times. Genes and germline are mouse. The CDR3 sequence: CASSTGDEQYF. Incomplete CDR3 DNA: TGTGCCAGCAGTACAGGGGAT. The rearrangement links TRBV13-1 to TRBJ2-7, with TRBD1 matching over 7 bases. The read stops 4 residues short of the end of the CDR3; the missing end is completed from the germline J gene. CDR1 is NSHNY, CDR2 SYGAGN, per germline. The CDR3 runs 11 residues.

At least ten counts were recorded for this clone. Gene labels here are mouse ones. The CDR3 end lies 4 residues beyond the end of the read and is filled in from the germline J gene. This rearrangement joins TRBV13-1 to TRBJ1-2; possible D gene TRBD1, 5 bases. Germline lookup yields CDR1 NSHNY and CDR2 SYGAGN. The germline V and J ends were trimmed by 2 bases and 0 bases, with 8 bases remaining between them. There are 14 residues in the CDR3. The DNA read from the CDR3 is TGTGCCAGCAGTGACAGGGCCGCAAACTCC. Amino acids: CASSDRAANS. In full, the CDR3 is CASSDRAANSDYTF.

The sample holds many counts of this clone. These gene names are mouse names. Read sequence stops 4 residues before the CDR3 end, and the germline J gene provides the missing end. V and J are TRBV13-2 and TRBJ2-2; TRBD2 agrees at 7 bases. The CDR3 has 17 residues. CDR1 NNHNN and CDR2 SYGAGS come from the germline V gene (reference sequence). The J segment lost 1 base and the V segment lost 0 bases, leaving 6 bases of the junction unmatched. CDR3 bases read: TGTGCCAGCGGTGATGCGGGCTGGGGGTTAAACACCGGG. Amino acids: CASGDAGWGLNTG. The whole CDR3 region reads CASGDAGWGLNTGQLYF.

This clone is deemed large. Gene names are mouse gene names. The read ends 4 residues early relative to the CDR3; the germline J gene fills the gap. The chain recombines TRBV19 with TRBJ2-7; D uncertain. CDR1 is FNHDT and CDR2 is SITEND in the germline V gene (reference sequence). This CDR3 has 13 residues. The CDR3 DNA, read in part, is TGTGCCAGCAGTATAATGGTTCTGTAT. Translating gives CASSIMVLY. The whole CDR3 is CASSIMVLYEQYF.

This clone showed up many times. Genes and germline are mouse. The DNA ends 4 residues before the CDR3 does, and the rest of the CDR3 is filled in from the germline J gene. The rearrangement uses TRBV1 and TRBJ1-2, with 9 bases that match TRBD1. This CDR3 contains 14 residues. Trimming at V came to 4 bases and at J to 0 bases, leaving 0 bases not matched to a gene. In germline, CDR1 is NSQYPW, CDR2 LRSPGD (reference sequence). The DNA read from the CDR3 is TGCACCTGCAGTGGACAGGGGGCAAACTCC. This encodes CTCSGQGANS. The full CDR3 sequence reads CTCSGQGANSDYTF.